This record concerns one T cell receptor beta chain sequence. The sample originates from a study of control samples from healthy donors and cancer patients. TCRdb's copy holds only in-frame clones and misses some; the assay was immunoSEQ multiplex PCR. Here the sample spans about 84,000 clones, 90% to 95% being singletons. This TCR came from a man in his fifties or sixties in good health. The sequenced sample was blood.

CDR3 DNA: TGTGCCAGCAGAATGGGGGAGGGTGAAGCTTTCTTT. Its translation: CASRMGEGEAFF. V usage is TRBV3-1 (or the pseudogene TRBV3-2) and J usage is TRBJ1-1, with a possible D match to TRBD1 (5 bases). V gave up 6 bases and J gave up 7 bases, with 12 bases separating them. Looked up from germline, CDR1 is LGHDT and CDR2 is YNNKEL (reference sequence). The CDR3 has 12 amino acids.